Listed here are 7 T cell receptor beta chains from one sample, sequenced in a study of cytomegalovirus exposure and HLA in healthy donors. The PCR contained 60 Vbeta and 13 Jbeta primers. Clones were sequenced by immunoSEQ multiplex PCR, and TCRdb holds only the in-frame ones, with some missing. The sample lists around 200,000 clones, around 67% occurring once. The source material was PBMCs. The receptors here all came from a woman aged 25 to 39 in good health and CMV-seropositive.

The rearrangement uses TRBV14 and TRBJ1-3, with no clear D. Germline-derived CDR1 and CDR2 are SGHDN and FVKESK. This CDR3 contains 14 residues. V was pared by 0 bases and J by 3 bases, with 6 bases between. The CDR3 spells CASSQDVSGNTIYF. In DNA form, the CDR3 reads TGTGCCAGCAGCCAAGATGTCAGTGGAAACACCATATATTTT.

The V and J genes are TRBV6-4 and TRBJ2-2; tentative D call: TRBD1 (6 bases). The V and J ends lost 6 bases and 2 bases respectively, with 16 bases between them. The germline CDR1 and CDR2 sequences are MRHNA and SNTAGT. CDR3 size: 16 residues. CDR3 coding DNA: TGTGCCAGCAGCCCCCCCAGGGGCGGAAACACCGGGGAGCTGTTTTTT. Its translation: CASSPPRGGNTGELFF.

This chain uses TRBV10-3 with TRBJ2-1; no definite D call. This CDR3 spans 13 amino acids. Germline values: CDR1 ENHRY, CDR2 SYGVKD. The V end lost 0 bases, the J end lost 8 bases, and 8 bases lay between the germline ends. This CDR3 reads CAISESIGHEQFF. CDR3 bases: TGTGCCATCAGTGAGTCGATTGGCCATGAGCAGTTCTTC.

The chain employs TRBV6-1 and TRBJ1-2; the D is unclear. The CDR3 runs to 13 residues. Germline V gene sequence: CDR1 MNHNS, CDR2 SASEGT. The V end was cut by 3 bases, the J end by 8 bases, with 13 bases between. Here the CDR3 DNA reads TGTGCCAGCAGTGATATCCTGGGAGGAGGCTACACCTTC. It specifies CASSDILGGGYTF.

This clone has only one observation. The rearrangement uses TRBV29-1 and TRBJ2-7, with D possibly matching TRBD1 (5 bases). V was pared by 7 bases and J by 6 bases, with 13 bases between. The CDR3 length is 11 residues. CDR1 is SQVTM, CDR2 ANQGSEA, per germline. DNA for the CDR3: TGCAGCGCTTCCCAGGGCGGCGAGCAGTACTTC. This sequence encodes CSASQGGEQYF.

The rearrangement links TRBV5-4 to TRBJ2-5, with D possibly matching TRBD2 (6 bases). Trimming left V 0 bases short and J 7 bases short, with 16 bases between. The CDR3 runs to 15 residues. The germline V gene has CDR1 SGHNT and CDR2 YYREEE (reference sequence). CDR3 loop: CASSLGSGTGGTQYF. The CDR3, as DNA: TGTGCCAGCAGCTTGGGTTCGGGGACTGGGGGGACCCAGTACTTC.

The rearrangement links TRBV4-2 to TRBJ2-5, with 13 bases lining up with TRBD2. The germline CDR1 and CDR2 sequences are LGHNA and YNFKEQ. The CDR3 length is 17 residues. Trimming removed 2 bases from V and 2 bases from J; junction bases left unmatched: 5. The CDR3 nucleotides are TGTGCCAGCAGCCAAACCGGGACTAGCGGGACTCAAGAGACCCAGTACTTC. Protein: CASSQTGTSGTQETQYF.